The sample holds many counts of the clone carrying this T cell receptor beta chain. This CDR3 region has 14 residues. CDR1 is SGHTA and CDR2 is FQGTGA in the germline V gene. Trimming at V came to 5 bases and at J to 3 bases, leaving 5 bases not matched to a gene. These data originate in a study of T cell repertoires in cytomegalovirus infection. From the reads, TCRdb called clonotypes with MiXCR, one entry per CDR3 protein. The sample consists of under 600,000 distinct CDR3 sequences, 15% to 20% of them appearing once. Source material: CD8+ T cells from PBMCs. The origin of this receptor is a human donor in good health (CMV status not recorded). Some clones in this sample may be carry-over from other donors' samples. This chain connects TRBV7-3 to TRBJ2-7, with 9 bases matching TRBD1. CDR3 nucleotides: TGTGCCAGCAGCATCGACAGGGGGTACTACGAGCAGTACTTC. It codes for CASSIDRGYYEQYF.